A single sample gave rise to the 19 T cell receptor beta chains below, sequenced in a study of cytomegalovirus exposure and HLA in healthy donors. The study ran its PCR with 60 Vbeta and 13 Jbeta primers. Using immunoSEQ multiplex PCR, the repertoire was profiled, and TCRdb retains in-frame clones only, with some absent. Seen here are over 200,000 clones, around 80% observed once, and the top ten hold approximately 3.9%. The sequenced sample was PBMCs. These receptors originate from a male donor in good health and CMV-seronegative.

This clone was seen just once. This chain joins TRBV5-6 and TRBJ2-1, with TRBD1 matching over 7 bases. J was trimmed by 9 bases and V by 5 bases; bases with no gene match: 8. The germline V gene has CDR1 SGHDT and CDR2 YYEEEE. This CDR3 spans 13 amino acids. CDR3 protein: CASRAGGASEQFF. DNA for the CDR3: TGTGCCAGCAGAGCAGGGGGTGCGAGTGAGCAGTTCTTC.

The genes are TRBV2 and TRBJ2-7, with TRBD2 identical over 10 bases. CDR1 and CDR2 (germline): SNHLY, FYNNEI. The V gene end was trimmed by 4 bases and the J gene end by 5 bases; junction bases not matched to a gene: 8. This CDR3 has 15 residues. CDR3 protein: CASSGTSGNNNEQYF. CDR3 DNA: TGTGCCAGCAGTGGTACTAGCGGGAATAATAACGAGCAGTACTTC. Filled out from reference TRBV2 and TRBJ2-7, the complete variable domain reads EPEVTQTPSHQVTQMGQEVILRCVPISNHLYFYWYRQILGQKVEFLVSFYNNEISEKSEIFDDQFSVERPDGSNFTLKIRSTKLEDSAMYFCASSGTSGNNNEQYFGPGTRLTVT.

The gene calls are TRBV28 and TRBJ2-7, with 10 bases matching TRBD2. Germline V gene sequence: CDR1 MDHEN, CDR2 SYDVKM. There are 16 residues in the CDR3. J lost 2 bases, V lost 6 bases, and 10 bases had no gene match. CDR3 residues: CASRLTGTSEAYEQYF. The CDR3 DNA sequence: TGTGCCAGCAGGCTGACCGGGACTAGCGAGGCCTACGAGCAGTACTTC.

This chain's CDR3 is CASSLGGGSSPLHF. DNA for the CDR3: TGTGCCAGCAGTTTAGGAGGAGGGTCCTCACCCCTCCACTTT. This chain connects TRBV28 to TRBJ1-6; D unresolved. Trimming removed 2 bases from V and 10 bases from J, with 12 bases in between. There are 14 residues in the CDR3. CDR1 and CDR2 from the germline V gene are MDHEN and SYDVKM.

This chain uses TRBV7-9 with TRBJ2-7, with TRBD2 as a possible D gene (7 bases). Trimming left V 5 bases short and J 6 bases short, with 17 bases between. CDR1 and CDR2 (germline): SEHNR, FQNEAQ (reference sequence). The CDR3 sequence is 14 residues long. The CDR3 sequence: CASSPIGGLGEQYF. DNA of the CDR3: TGTGCCAGCAGCCCTATCGGGGGGCTCGGCGAGCAGTACTTC.

CDR3: CASSTRWDEQYF. Written as DNA, the CDR3 is TGTGCCAGCAGCACTAGGTGGGACGAGCAGTACTTC. V usage is TRBV7-9 and J usage is TRBJ2-7; tentatively, D is TRBD2 (5 bases). Between the trimmed V and J ends, which lost 5 bases and 5 bases, there was a span of 10 bases. CDR1 SEHNR and CDR2 FQNEAQ come from the germline V gene (reference sequence). The CDR3 length is 12 residues.

Only a few counts were recorded for this clone. The germline gene is not matched at one end of the junction; a read error may be the cause. The V and J genes are TRBV7-9 and TRBJ2-5, with 11 bases matching TRBD2. Per the germline V gene, CDR1 is SEHNR and CDR2 is FQNEAQ (reference sequence). The CDR3 loop spans 16 amino acids. CDR3: CSSSDRGTSGMGEQYF. CDR3 coding DNA: TGTTCCAGCAGCGATAGGGGGACTAGCGGCATGGGAGAGCAGTACTTC.

This clone was observed a handful of times. The rearrangement links TRBV4-1 to TRBJ1-1; perhaps TRBD1 as D (5 bases). The CDR3 loop spans 15 amino acids. The V gene's germline CDR1 is MGHRA and CDR2 YSYEKL. V shed 2 bases and J shed 4 bases, with 14 bases lying between them. This CDR3 is CASSQIGGISTEAFF. Here the CDR3 DNA reads TGCGCCAGCAGCCAAATCGGGGGAATCAGCACTGAAGCTTTCTTT.

This clone was recorded only once. The chain is built from TRBV9 and TRBJ2-2; TRBD2 matches 8 bases. The CDR3 consists of 21 residues. Looked up from germline, CDR1 is SGDLS and CDR2 is YYNGEE. V lost 2 bases, J lost 1 base, and 19 bases stayed unmatched. CDR3 region: CASSVLPGSTGGRKNTGELFF. The CDR3 coding sequence is TGTGCCAGCAGCGTGTTACCCGGATCGACGGGAGGGCGAAAGAACACCGGGGAGCTGTTTTTT.

The chain links TRBV15 to TRBJ2-5; 7 positions match TRBD2. The DNA end lines up better with TRBJ2-7; the J call may be wrong. Germline CDR1 reads LNHNV; CDR2 reads YYDKDF (reference sequence). The CDR3 is 16 amino acids. CDR3 DNA sequence: TGTGCCACCAGCCCGAGGAGGACTAGTGGCTCCTACGAGCAGTACTTC. It yields the protein CATSPRRTSGSYEQYF.

V usage is TRBV7-9 and J usage is TRBJ1-1; no reliable D call. The germline CDR1 and CDR2 sequences are SEHNR and FQNEAQ (reference sequence). Trimming removed 2 bases from V and 6 bases from J, with 7 bases in between. The CDR3 is 12 amino acids. Here the CDR3 DNA reads TGTGCCAGCAGCTTAATTACAGCTGAAGCTTTCTTT. It specifies CASSLITAEAFF.

The V gene is TRBV7-3, the J gene TRBJ1-1; D is unclear. Germline V gene lookup returns CDR1 SGHTA and CDR2 FQGTGA. This CDR3 has 15 amino acids. Trimming shortened V by 2 bases and J by 1 base, and 11 bases separated the two germline ends. In DNA, the CDR3 is TGTGCCAGCAGCTTAGACGCGGGCGCGAACACTGAAGCTTTCTTT. Translation: CASSLDAGANTEAFF.

Worth noting for this clone: Germline and junction disagree at one end, which may indicate a read error. The V and J genes are TRBV9 and TRBJ2-5; 8 bases are a match to TRBD2. This CDR3 has 17 amino acids. CDR1 and CDR2 from the germline V gene are SGDLS and YYNGEE. CDR3 bases: TGTGCCAGCAGCGGGCCCCCTAGCGGGCGTATCCAAGCGACCCAGTACTTC. Its translation: CASSGPPSGRIQATQYF.

The chain has TRBV27 and TRBJ2-6, with D tentatively TRBD2 (5 bases). The CDR3 runs to 14 residues. CDR1 and CDR2 from the germline V gene are MNHEY and SMNVEV (reference sequence). The germline V and J ends were trimmed by 4 bases and 2 bases, with 6 bases remaining between them. This chain's CDR3 is CASSSGAGANVLTF. The CDR3 DNA follows: TGTGCCAGCAGTTCCGGGGCTGGGGCCAACGTCCTGACTTTC.

This clone was counted once. The gene calls are TRBV19 and TRBJ1-1; D remains unclear. Trimming stripped 6 bases from V and 8 bases from J, with 10 bases between. Germline V CDR1 and CDR2: LNHDA, SQIVND (reference sequence). The CDR3 sequence is 11 residues long. The CDR3 DNA reads as TGTGCCAGTAGCTCCTGGCCAGAAGCTTTCTTT. Protein: CASSSWPEAFF. Full variable domain (outside the CDR3, taken from reference TRBV19 and TRBJ1-1): DGGITQSPKYLFRKEGQNVTLSCEQNLNHDAMYWYRQDPGQGLRLIYYSQIVNDFQKGDIAEGYSVSREKKESFPLTVTSAQKNPTAFYLCASSSWPEAFFGQGTRLTVV.

V usage is TRBV9 and J usage is TRBJ2-1; 7 bases line up with TRBD2. V was clipped by 4 bases and J by 13 bases; unmatched bases: 14. The CDR3 totals 14 residues. From germline, CDR1 is SGDLS and CDR2 YYNGEE. The CDR3 nucleotides are TGTGCCAGCAGCTCCAAGAGCGGGGCGGGAGCCCAGTTCTTC. It specifies CASSSKSGAGAQFF.

The gene calls are TRBV5-6 and TRBJ2-7, with TRBD1 as a possible D gene (5 bases). Trimming removed 3 bases from V and 2 bases from J, with 9 bases in between. The CDR3 sequence is 13 residues long. CDR1 and CDR2 (germline): SGHDT, YYEEEE. The CDR3 DNA reads as TGTGCCAGCAGCTGGGGCACCACCTACGAGCAGTACTTC. This encodes CASSWGTTYEQYF.

The rearrangement joins TRBV30 to TRBJ2-3; tentative D call: TRBD1 (5 bases). The CDR3 has 13 residues. Germline lookup yields CDR1 GTSNPN and CDR2 SVGIG (reference sequence). The V end was cut by 1 base, the J end by 1 base, with 6 bases between. Here the CDR3 reads CAWSETGTDTQYF. CDR3 bases: TGTGCCTGGAGTGAGACAGGCACAGATACGCAGTATTTT. Drawing the rest from reference TRBV30 and TRBJ2-3, the complete variable domain is SQTIHQWPATLVQPVGSPLSLECTVEGTSNPNLYWYRQAAGRGLQLLFYSVGIGQISSEVPQNLSASRPQDRQFILSSKKLLLSDSGFYLCAWSETGTDTQYFGPGTRLTVL.

The chain recombines TRBV28 with TRBJ1-1; 9 positions match TRBD1. Germline loops: CDR1 MDHEN, CDR2 SYDVKM. V lost 5 bases to trimming and J lost 5 bases; unmatched junction nucleotides: 9. The CDR3 totals 15 residues. The CDR3 reads CASSLTTGGLTEAFF. The CDR3 coding sequence is TGTGCCAGCAGTCTGACTACAGGGGGCTTAACTGAAGCTTTCTTT.